This T cell receptor beta chain came from a study of control samples from healthy donors and cancer patients (dated by TCRdb to 2019 to 2021). Libraries were built with the immunoSEQ multiplex PCR assay. TCRdb took this table from immuneACCESS and kept in-frame rearrangements with V and J called. Such tables lack part of the clones; where checked against another copy, unresolved V genes explain under half of the gap, and the rest is unexplained. The sample contains fewer than 250,000 clones, 90% to 95% of them found a single time. The top ten hold less than 2% of the sample. This clone was detected only once. This clone's antigen is unknown. Base quality data are lacking; no much larger clone is found one base away. The CDR3 has 13 amino acids, counting the end cysteine and phenylalanine. The CDR3 DNA has 39 bases and is translated from base 1. Cut back by 10 bases and 5 bases, the V and J ends lie 12 bases apart. CDR1 and CDR2, per the germline V gene (reference sequence), are WNHNN and SYGVQD.

The clonotype was recovered from a man between 25 and 39 years old in good health. The rearranged segments are TRBV10-1 and TRBJ1-6, with no confident D gene call. Sequencing was performed on blood. CDR3 loop: CAISGPHNSPLHF. DNA sequence: TGCGCCATTTCCGGTCCCCATAATTCACCCCTCCACTTT.